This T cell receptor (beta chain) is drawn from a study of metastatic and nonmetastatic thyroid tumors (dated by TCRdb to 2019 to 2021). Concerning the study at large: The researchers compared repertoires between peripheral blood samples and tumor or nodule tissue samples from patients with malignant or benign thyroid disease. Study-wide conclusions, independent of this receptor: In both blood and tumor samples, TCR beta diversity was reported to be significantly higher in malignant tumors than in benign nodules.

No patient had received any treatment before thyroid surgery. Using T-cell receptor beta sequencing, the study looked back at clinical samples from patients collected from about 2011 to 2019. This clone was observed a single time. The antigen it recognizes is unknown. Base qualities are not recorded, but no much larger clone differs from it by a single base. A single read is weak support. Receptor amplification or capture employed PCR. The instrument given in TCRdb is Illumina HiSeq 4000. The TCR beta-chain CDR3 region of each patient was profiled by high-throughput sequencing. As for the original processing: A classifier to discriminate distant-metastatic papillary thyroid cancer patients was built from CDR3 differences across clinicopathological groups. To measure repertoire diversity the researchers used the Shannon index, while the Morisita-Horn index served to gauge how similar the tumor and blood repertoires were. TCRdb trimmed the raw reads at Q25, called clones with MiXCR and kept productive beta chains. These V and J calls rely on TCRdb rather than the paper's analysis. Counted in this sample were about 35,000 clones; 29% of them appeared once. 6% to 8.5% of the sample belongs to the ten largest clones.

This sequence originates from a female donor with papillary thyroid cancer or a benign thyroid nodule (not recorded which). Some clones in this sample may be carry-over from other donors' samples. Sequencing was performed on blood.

The CDR3 amino acid sequence is: CSARVAGEKDTQYF. The DNA sequence is given as TGCAGTGCTAGAGTAGCGGGGGAAAAAGATACGCAGTATTTT. This receptor chain uses TRBV20-1 and TRBJ2-3, with 9 bases matching TRBD2. After removal of 1 base from V and 5 bases from J, the junction retains 4 bases not matched to a gene. Inclusive of the bounding cysteine and phenylalanine, the CDR3 is 14 residues long. Only CDR3 DNA remains: 42 bases, in frame from the first base. CDR1 is given as DFQATT and CDR2 as SNEGSKA, both from the germline V gene (reference sequence).